A selection of T cell receptor beta chains follows, all from one sample in a study of blood T cell repertoires in COVID-19. Assay: immunoSEQ multiplex PCR; the TCRdb copy retains only in-frame clones and omits some. The table records 200,000 or so clones, roughly 85% of them present only once. The sample consisted of peripheral blood. These receptors were obtained from a woman aged 25 to 39 with acute or convalescent COVID-19. Each CDR3 is given with its conserved first and last residue. The D gene is left open where the match is weak. The size field is filled for only some rows; it gives once, few, many or a size class.

CDR3aa,CDR3nt,j_gene,v_gene,abundance,d_gene
CASGDPGTSGRAHNEQFF,TGTGCCAGCGGGGATCCCGGGACTAGCGGGAGGGCCCACAATGAGCAGTTCTTC,TRBJ2-1,TRBV4-2,NA,TRBD2
CASSYKDSSYEQYF,TGTGCCAGCAGTTACAAAGACAGCTCCTACGAGCAGTACTTC,TRBJ2-7,TRBV5-4,once,NA
CASSLFSGGYGYTF,TGTGCCAGCAGTTTATTCTCGGGGGGGTATGGCTACACCTTC,TRBJ1-2,TRBV27,once,NA
CASSIAGELFF,TGTGCCAGTAGTATCGCCGGGGAGCTGTTTTTT,TRBJ2-2,TRBV19,NA,NA
CASSYSRIGNTIYF,TGTGCCAGCAGTTACTCCAGAATTGGAAACACCATATATTTT,TRBJ1-3,TRBV6-6,NA,NA
CASSPRSGLFEQFF,TGTGCCAGCAGCCCGCGCTCCGGACTATTTGAGCAGTTCTTC,TRBJ2-1,TRBV9,NA,NA
CASSLAGGAEQFF,TGTGCCAGCAGCCTAGCGGGGGGCGCTGAGCAGTTCTTC,TRBJ2-1,TRBV3-1/TRBV3-2,NA,TRBD2
CASSPWISGEQPQHF,TGTGCCAGCAGCCCCTGGATCAGCGGAGAGCAGCCCCAGCATTTT,TRBJ1-5,TRBV5-5,NA,NA
CASSGQGAGYEQFF,TGTGCCAGCAGCGGGCAGGGGGCGGGCTATGAGCAGTTCTTC,TRBJ2-1,TRBV9,NA,TRBD1
CASSFFTGVNTEAFF,TGTGCCAGCAGCTTTTTTACAGGGGTGAACACTGAAGCTTTCTTT,TRBJ1-1,TRBV2,NA,TRBD1
CAWSPRGGVETQYF,TGTGCCTGGAGTCCGCGGGGGGGCGTGGAGACCCAGTACTTC,TRBJ2-5,TRBV30,NA,TRBD2
CASQGWGLASMDTQYF,TGTGCCAGCCAAGGTTGGGGACTAGCCTCCATGGATACGCAGTATTTT,TRBJ2-3,TRBV11-2,NA,TRBD2
CSVEIRGGFDEQYF,TGCAGCGTTGAAATTAGAGGGGGTTTCGACGAGCAGTACTTC,TRBJ2-7,TRBV29-1,NA,NA
CASSFYLTGPSNEKLFF,TGTGCCAGCAGTTTCTACCTTACAGGCCCGTCTAATGAAAAACTGTTTTTT,TRBJ1-4,TRBV5-6,NA,NA